The T cell receptor beta chain described here comes from a study of technical replicates of blood from several donors. Measured with immunoSEQ multiplex PCR; TCRdb has only the in-frame clones, and not every one. The data show more than 65,000 clones, around 96% seen once. This clonotype was obtained from a human donor in good health. Input material: T cells isolated from PBMCs.

The CDR3 coding sequence is TGTGCCAGCAGCCAAAATACAGGGGGCTACGAGCAGTACTTC. Amino acids: CASSQNTGGYEQYF. The chain recombines TRBV9 with TRBJ2-7; 8 nucleotides agree with TRBD1. Per germline, CDR1 SGDLS and CDR2 YYNGEE. V shed 4 bases and J 3 bases; nucleotides not matched to a gene: 6. This CDR3 is built from 14 residues.